This entry lists 5 T cell receptor beta chains sequenced from one sample in a study of cytomegalovirus exposure and HLA in healthy donors. Vbeta (60) and Jbeta (13) primers were used in the PCR. The method was immunoSEQ multiplex PCR; TCRdb's version includes in-frame clones alone and lacks a portion of them. The sample has under 200,000 clones, approximately 80% seen once. The sample taken for sequencing was PBMCs. Source of these receptors: a woman aged 45-60 years in good health and CMV-seronegative.

V is TRBV7-3 and J is TRBJ2-5; D gene unclear. The DNA end favors TRBJ2-7, so the J call may be wrong. The germline V gene encodes CDR1 SGHTA and CDR2 FQGTGA. The CDR3 has 14 amino acids. The CDR3 DNA is TGTGCCAGCAGCTTGGCGCCAGGTTCCTACGAGCAGTACTTC. Protein sequence: CASSLAPGSYEQYF.

The V gene is TRBV5-1, the J gene TRBJ2-3; D call uncertain. Trimming shortened V by 0 bases and J by 5 bases, and 22 bases separated the two germline ends. The germline V gene has CDR1 SGHRS and CDR2 YFSETQ. This CDR3 spans 18 amino acids. CDR3 sequence (DNA): TGCGCCAGCAGCTTGGCCGCAACCCCTCTTACCAGAGGAGATACGCAGTATTTT. Amino acid sequence: CASSLAATPLTRGDTQYF.

The chain is built from TRBV11-3 and TRBJ2-1; 7 bases are a match to TRBD1. Germline V CDR1 and CDR2: SGHNT, YENEEA. CDR3 length: 15 residues. Losses at the gene ends were 2 bases for V and 6 bases for J; bases not matched to a gene: 7. The CDR3 region has the DNA TGTGCCAGCAGCTTAATGAGACAGGGTCGCAATGAGCAGTTCTTC. Translating it yields CASSLMRQGRNEQFF.

V usage is TRBV7-2 and J usage is TRBJ2-5, with a possible D match to TRBD2 (6 bases). The DNA end is a closer match to TRBJ2-7, so the J assignment may be wrong. CDR3 size: 16 residues. Looked up from germline, CDR1 is SGHTA and CDR2 is FQGNSA. CDR3 DNA: TGTGCCAGCAGCTCCTCCGGGACTCCCAGCTTCTACGAGCAGTACTTC. It yields the protein CASSSSGTPSFYEQYF.

This chain links TRBV5-1 with TRBJ1-3, with D possibly matching TRBD1 (6 bases). CDR3 length: 17 residues. Per the germline V gene, CDR1 is SGHRS and CDR2 is YFSETQ. V was trimmed by 2 bases and J by 4 bases, leaving 19 bases between them. In nucleotides, the CDR3 is TGCGCCAGCAGCTTAAACAGGGCTGCCGTGGGAGGAAACACCATATATTTT. It yields the protein CASSLNRAAVGGNTIYF.